The rows below give T cell receptor beta chains drawn from one sample of a study of OX40 agonist ivuxolimab in advanced cancers. The repertoire was sequenced with immunoSEQ multiplex PCR; TCRdb's copy has only in-frame clones and lacks some. The data hold 80,000 to 100,000 clones, with around 90% observed a single time. Sample: CD4+ or CD8+ T cells sorted from blood, taken in a trial of the OX40 agonist ivuxolimab. Receptor source: an adult with an advanced solid tumor such as melanoma, head and neck, liver or kidney cancer. The CDR3 runs from the conserved cysteine through the conserved F or W. Each record gives: V gene, J gene, D gene, CDR3 length, clone size, CDR3 protein, CDR3 DNA. D genes are given only for firm matches. Only part of the rows carry a size: once, few, many, or a class if the clone is expanded.

TRBV5-4	TRBJ2-5	.	13	.	CASSPEGPETQYF	TGTGCCAGCAGCCCGGAAGGGCCAGAGACCCAGTACTTC
TRBV7-2	TRBJ2-5	.	13	.	CASSRDRQETQYF	TGTGCCAGCAGCAGAGACAGACAAGAGACCCAGTACTTC
TRBV7-2	TRBJ1-1	.	17	once	CASSAPQGPPGHTEAFF	TGTGCCAGCAGCGCTCCACAGGGACCACCGGGGCACACTGAAGCTTTCTTT
TRBV6-6	TRBJ2-2	TRBD1	16	.	CASRPSGQLNTGELFF	TGTGCCAGCAGACCCTCGGGACAGCTGAACACCGGGGAGCTGTTTTTT
TRBV28	TRBJ2-7	TRBD2	16	.	CASIEGALAGVTEQYF	TGTGCCAGCATCGAAGGGGCCCTAGCGGGAGTTACCGAGCAGTACTTC
TRBV11-2	TRBJ2-3	.	15	.	CASSLRQDPTDTQYF	TGTGCCAGCAGCTTACGTCAGGACCCCACAGATACGCAGTATTTT
TRBV2	TRBJ2-6	.	14	.	CASSERSGANVLTF	TGTGCCAGCAGTGAAAGGTCAGGGGCCAACGTCCTGACTTTC
TRBV28	TRBJ1-2	.	13	once	CASSRSGVRGYTF	TGTGCCAGCAGTCGATCAGGGGTAAGAGGCTACACCTTC
TRBV9	TRBJ2-2	TRBD1	16	.	CASSVSRGRVTGELFF	TGTGCCAGCAGCGTATCGAGGGGGCGCGTCACCGGGGAGCTGTTTTTT
TRBV19	TRBJ2-3	.	12	.	CASIGSTDTQYF	TGTGCCAGTATAGGCTCCACAGATACGCAGTATTTT
TRBV28	TRBJ1-1	.	14	.	CASTAGTRNTEAFF	TGTGCCAGCACCGCCGGGACGAGGAACACTGAAGCTTTCTTT
TRBV11-2	TRBJ1-2	.	15	.	CASRFLRTVPYGYTF	TGTGCCAGCAGATTCCTTCGAACGGTTCCCTATGGCTACACCTTC
TRBV19	TRBJ2-3	TRBD1	16	.	CASSPGTGSFPDTQYF	TGTGCCAGTAGTCCGGGGACAGGGTCTTTTCCAGATACGCAGTATTTT
TRBV15	TRBJ2-1	.	13	.	CATSRFGAGEQFF	TGTGCCACCAGCAGATTCGGTGCCGGCGAGCAGTTCTTC
TRBV4-1	TRBJ2-5	.	14	.	CASSQGQGVETQYF	TGCGCCAGCAGCCAAGGACAAGGCGTGGAGACCCAGTACTTC
TRBV19	TRBJ2-1	TRBD2	14	.	CASTSGRAVNEQFF	TGTGCCAGTACTAGCGGGAGGGCCGTTAATGAGCAGTTCTTC
TRBV7-2	TRBJ1-3	.	15	few	CASSLAATSGNTIYF	TGTGCCAGCAGCCTTGCAGCTACCTCTGGAAACACCATATATTTT
TRBV29-1	TRBJ2-2	.	13	few	CSVRDFFTGELFF	TGCAGCGTAAGGGACTTTTTCACCGGGGAGCTGTTTTTT
TRBV29-1	TRBJ1-2	.	17	.	CSVEIRMGQTINYGYTF	TGCAGCGTTGAGATCCGCATGGGCCAGACTATTAACTATGGCTACACCTTC
TRBV7-3	TRBJ1-2	.	13	.	CASSYGGPGGYTF	TGTGCCAGCAGCTACGGCGGACCAGGAGGCTACACCTTC
TRBV7-2	TRBJ1-2	.	15	.	CASSLARGSIYGYTF	TGTGCCAGCAGCTTAGCCAGGGGATCGATCTATGGCTACACCTTC
TRBV7-2	TRBJ1-5	.	13	.	CASSPKGGQPQHF	TGTGCCAGCAGTCCCAAGGGGGGTCAGCCCCAGCATTTT
TRBV28	TRBJ2-4	.	16	.	CASSLGSLIAKNIQYF	TGTGCCAGCAGTTTAGGGAGTCTAATAGCCAAAAACATTCAGTACTTC
TRBV2	TRBJ2-2	.	15	.	CASSGSKANTGELFF	TGTGCCAGCAGTGGATCCAAAGCGAACACCGGGGAGCTGTTTTTT
TRBV19	TRBJ1-5	TRBD1	18	.	CASMGGTGWGIGNQPQHF	TGTGCCAGTATGGGAGGGACAGGGTGGGGAATAGGGAATCAGCCCCAGCATTTT
TRBV11-2	TRBJ2-3	.	15	.	CASSLVGGGTDTQYF	TGTGCCAGCAGCTTAGTAGGCGGGGGCACAGATACGCAGTATTTT
TRBV4-3	TRBJ2-6	TRBD1	18	.	CASSQDLSQGAGANVLTF	TGCGCCAGCAGCCAAGATCTGAGCCAGGGGGCTGGGGCCAACGTCCTGACTTTC
TRBV27	TRBJ2-3	.	12	.	CASSTGADTQYF	TGTGCCAGCAGTACGGGGGCAGATACGCAGTATTTT
TRBV21-1	TRBJ2-1	.	18	.	CASSGRDRVPFSYNEQFF	TGTGCCAGCAGCGGCCGGGACAGGGTCCCGTTCTCCTACAATGAGCAGTTCTTC
TRBV14	TRBJ2-7	.	12	.	CASSQVGYEQYF	TGTGCCAGCAGCCAAGTGGGTTACGAGCAGTACTTC
TRBV19	TRBJ2-4	TRBD1	15	.	CASSRDSLGKNIQYF	TGTGCCAGTAGTAGGGACAGTCTGGGCAAAAACATTCAGTACTTC
TRBV27	TRBJ2-7	TRBD1	15	.	CASSSRQGGIFQQYF	TGTGCCAGCAGTTCTCGACAGGGTGGGATTTTCCAGCAGTACTTC
TRBV5-4	TRBJ1-1	.	14	.	CASSVGLWGTEAFF	TGTGCCAGCAGCGTGGGACTCTGGGGCACTGAAGCTTTCTTT
TRBV7-6	TRBJ2-1	.	14	.	CASSFSGGTGEQFF	TGTGCCAGCAGTTTTAGCGGAGGGACCGGTGAGCAGTTCTTC
TRBV6-1	TRBJ2-5	TRBD1	13	.	CASSRDRGETQYF	TGTGCCAGCTCCCGGGACAGGGGGGAGACCCAGTACTTC
TRBV28	TRBJ1-5	.	14	.	CASSSASRGQPQHF	TGTGCCAGCAGTTCGGCCAGCCGCGGTCAGCCCCAGCATTTT
TRBV5-5	TRBJ1-2	.	15	.	CASSRGPPSSYGYTF	TGTGCCAGCAGCCGAGGGCCTCCCTCTAGCTATGGCTACACCTTC
TRBV27	TRBJ2-5	.	16	.	CASSLGGRGIQETQYF	TGTGCCAGCAGTCTCGGCGGTAGGGGAATCCAAGAGACCCAGTACTTC
TRBV2	TRBJ2-2	TRBD2	16	.	CASSETAGEDSGELFF	TGTGCCAGCAGTGAAACGGCGGGAGAGGATAGCGGGGAGCTGTTTTTT
TRBV6-5	TRBJ1-5	TRBD1	13	.	CASRGQAVGPQHF	TGTGCCAGCAGGGGACAGGCTGTGGGACCCCAGCATTTT
TRBV6-5	TRBJ2-5	TRBD2	13	.	CASRPGGSLEQYF	TGTGCCAGCAGACCCGGCGGGAGTTTAGAGCAGTACTTC
TRBV5-1	TRBJ2-1	.	14	.	CASRPGTPPGEQFF	TGCGCCAGCAGACCCGGGACCCCTCCGGGTGAGCAGTTCTTC
TRBV6-6	TRBJ2-5	TRBD1	15	.	CASSKPRTGGETQYF	TGTGCCAGCAGTAAACCGCGGACAGGGGGAGAGACCCAGTACTTC
TRBV18	TRBJ2-2	TRBD2	16	.	CASSPATSINTGELFF	TGTGCCAGCTCACCTGCGACTAGCATAAACACCGGGGAGCTGTTTTTT
TRBV6-1	TRBJ2-1	.	14	.	CASSGMITDNEQFF	TGTGCCAGCAGTGGAATGATCACGGACAATGAGCAGTTCTTC
TRBV6-6	TRBJ2-7	TRBD1	13	.	CASSGTGWYEQYF	TGTGCCAGCTCCGGGACAGGCTGGTACGAGCAGTACTTC
TRBV11-2	TRBJ2-3	TRBD1	16	.	CASSPGQGSSTDTQYF	TGTGCCAGCAGCCCTGGACAGGGTTCTAGCACAGATACGCAGTATTTT
TRBV7-2	TRBJ1-1	.	15	.	CASSFDLGWGTEAFF	TGTGCCAGCAGCTTCGACTTAGGTTGGGGCACTGAAGCTTTCTTT
TRBV6-1	TRBJ1-2	.	13	.	CASSEVAGRAVTF	TGTGCCAGCAGTGAAGTTGCGGGACGGGCGGTAACCTTC
TRBV18	TRBJ2-7	TRBD2	17	.	CASSEGLAGLASYEQYF	TGTGCCAGCTCAGAGGGACTAGCGGGCCTAGCCTCCTACGAGCAGTACTTC